These T cell receptor beta chains were read from a single sample in a study of shared clonotypes between healthy human individuals. Sequenced by immunoSEQ multiplex PCR; TCRdb stores in-frame clones only, minus some. The sample contains about 1.5 million clones, around 98% of which appear only once. The sequencing sample was made of naive CD4+ T cells sorted from blood. Receptors originate from a man in his thirties or forties in good health. CDR3s include the opening cysteine and the closing phenylalanine or tryptophan. The D gene is left open where the match is weak. Clone size appears in some rows only: once, few, many, or a class for an expanded clone.

>.|TRBV19|TRBJ2-7|TRBD1
CASRDPADRGYEQYF
TGTGCCAGTAGGGACCCCGCGGACAGGGGGTACGAGCAGTACTTC
>.|TRBV27|TRBJ1-5|.
CASSLITGTNQPQHF
TGTGCCAGCAGTTTGATAACAGGGACCAATCAGCCCCAGCATTTT
>.|TRBV9|TRBJ2-2|.
CASSPQQSGTGELFF
TGTGCCAGCAGCCCCCAACAGTCAGGCACCGGGGAGCTGTTTTTT
>.|TRBV4-2|TRBJ2-5|.
CASSHRKEGQETQYF
TGTGCCAGCAGCCACCGCAAGGAGGGGCAAGAGACCCAGTACTTC
>.|TRBV14|TRBJ2-5|.
CASSQDRGLETQYF
TGTGCCAGCAGCCAAGATCGGGGGCTGGAGACCCAGTACTTC
>.|TRBV18|TRBJ2-2|TRBD2
CASQPGGANTGELFF
TGTGCCAGCCAACCGGGAGGCGCGAACACCGGGGAGCTGTTTTTT
>.|TRBV27|TRBJ1-4|TRBD1
CASSKTGGSTNEKLFF
TGTGCCAGCAGTAAGACAGGGGGATCCACTAATGAAAAACTGTTTTTT
>.|TRBV4-2|TRBJ2-7|.
CASSQDGIEYF
TGTGCCAGCAGCCAAGATGGAATTGAGTACTTC
>few|TRBV30|TRBJ2-6|.
CAWSSGANVLTF
TGTGCCTGGAGTTCTGGGGCCAACGTCCTGACTTTC
>.|TRBV18|TRBJ2-3|TRBD2
CASSPTKTSGNKDTQYF
TGTGCCAGCTCACCGACGAAGACTAGCGGGAATAAAGATACGCAGTATTTT
>.|TRBV5-1|TRBJ1-2|.
CASSPGTHGYTF
TGCGCCAGCAGCCCTGGGACACATGGCTACACCTTC
>.|TRBV5-4|TRBJ1-1|.
CASSLLDWTEAFF
TGTGCCAGCAGCTTGCTGGACTGGACTGAAGCTTTCTTT
>.|TRBV5-6|TRBJ2-7|.
CASSLAVAGEQYF
TGTGCCAGCAGCTTGGCTGTGGCGGGAGAGCAGTACTTC
>.|TRBV6-5|TRBJ1-2|TRBD1
CASRGTANYGYTF
TGTGCCAGCAGGGGGACAGCCAACTATGGCTACACCTTC
>.|TRBV10-1|TRBJ1-3|.
CASSAAISGNTIYF
TGCGCCAGCAGTGCTGCCATCTCTGGAAACACCATATATTTT
>.|TRBV19|TRBJ1-2|.
CASSPQGLNYGYTF
TGTGCCAGTAGTCCTCAAGGGCTTAACTATGGCTACACCTTC
>.|TRBV11-2|TRBJ2-7|.
CASSPWGQGNDEQYF
TGTGCCAGCAGCCCTTGGGGGCAGGGGAACGACGAGCAGTACTTC
>.|TRBV7-9|TRBJ2-5|.
CASSSPNFRSETQYF
TGTGCCAGCAGCTCGCCGAACTTCAGGTCGGAGACCCAGTACTTC
>once|TRBV6-1|TRBJ1-2|.
CASSDRQAYGYTF
TGTGCCAGCAGTGACCGACAGGCCTATGGCTACACCTTC
>.|TRBV10-3|TRBJ2-6|TRBD1
CAISEWSPTGSSGANVLTF
TGTGCCATCAGCGAATGGTCCCCGACAGGGTCCTCTGGGGCCAACGTCCTGACTTTC
>.|TRBV2|TRBJ2-5|TRBD1
CASLPGTAQETQYF
TGTGCCAGTCTGCCCGGGACAGCCCAAGAGACCCAGTACTTC
>.|TRBV6-1|TRBJ2-7|TRBD1
CASRTGGSYEQYF
TGTGCCAGCAGGACAGGGGGTTCCTACGAGCAGTACTTC
>.|TRBV11-3|TRBJ2-7|TRBD2
CASSLVRVAGDISEQYF
TGTGCCAGCAGCTTAGTTCGAGTAGCGGGAGATATTAGCGAGCAGTACTTC
>.|TRBV7-2|TRBJ2-1|.
CASSLGNSYNEQFF
TGTGCCAGCAGCTTAGGTAACTCCTACAATGAGCAGTTCTTC
>.|TRBV5-4|TRBJ2-7|TRBD1
CASTRMRQGSSYEQYF
TGTGCCAGCACCCGAATGAGACAGGGGAGCTCCTACGAGCAGTACTTC
>.|TRBV5-1|TRBJ2-5|TRBD2
CASSLAGGPETQYF
TGCGCCAGCAGCTTGGCGGGAGGGCCTGAGACCCAGTACTTC
>.|TRBV10-3|TRBJ1-4|TRBD1
CAIARDRGLVLFF
TGTGCCATCGCCCGGGACAGGGGGCTAGTACTGTTTTTT
>.|TRBV10-2|TRBJ1-1|.
CASRKRVDTEAFF
TGCGCCAGCAGAAAAAGGGTGGACACTGAAGCTTTCTTT
>.|TRBV11-2|TRBJ2-1|TRBD1
CASSLGSGGPYNEQFF
TGTGCCAGCAGCTTAGGGTCAGGGGGCCCCTACAATGAGCAGTTCTTC
>.|TRBV7-3|TRBJ1-1|.
CASSLSAGNTEAFF
TGTGCCAGCAGCTTATCGGCAGGGAACACTGAAGCTTTCTTT
>.|TRBV7-9|TRBJ2-5|TRBD2
CASSRLAGAGETQYF
TGTGCCAGCAGCAGACTAGCGGGAGCGGGGGAGACCCAGTACTTC
>.|TRBV5-1|TRBJ2-3|TRBD2
CASSYSPGTSGTNTDTQYF
TGCGCCAGCAGCTACTCTCCCGGGACTAGCGGAACCAACACAGATACGCAGTATTTT
>.|TRBV28|TRBJ2-7|.
CASSPLVLGEQYF
TGTGCCAGCAGTCCCCTCGTCCTAGGGGAGCAGTACTTC
>.|TRBV28|TRBJ2-5|.
CASSLSEPRGETQYF
TGTGCCAGCAGTTTATCCGAACCCAGGGGAGAGACCCAGTACTTC
>.|TRBV14|TRBJ2-3|.
CASSFLPNTDTQYF
TGTGCCAGCAGCTTCCTACCTAACACAGATACGCAGTATTTT
>.|TRBV7-8|TRBJ2-6|.
CASSHRQLPGANVLTF
TGTGCCAGCAGCCATCGACAGTTGCCTGGGGCCAACGTCCTGACTTTC